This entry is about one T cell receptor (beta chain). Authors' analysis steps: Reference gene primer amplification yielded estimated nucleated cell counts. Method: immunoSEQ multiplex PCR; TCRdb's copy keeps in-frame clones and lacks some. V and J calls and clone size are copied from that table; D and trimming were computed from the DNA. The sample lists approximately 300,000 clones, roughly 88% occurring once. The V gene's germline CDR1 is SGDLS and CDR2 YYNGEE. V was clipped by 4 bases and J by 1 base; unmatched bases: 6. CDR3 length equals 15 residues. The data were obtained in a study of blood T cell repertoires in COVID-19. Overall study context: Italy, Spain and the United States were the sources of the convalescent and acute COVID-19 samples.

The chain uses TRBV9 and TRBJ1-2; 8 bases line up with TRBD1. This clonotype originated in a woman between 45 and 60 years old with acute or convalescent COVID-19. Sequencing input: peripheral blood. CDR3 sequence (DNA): TGTGCCAGCAGCACCCGGACAGGGATTAACTATGGCTACACCTTC. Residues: CASSTRTGINYGYTF. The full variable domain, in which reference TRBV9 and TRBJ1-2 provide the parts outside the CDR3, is DSGVTQTPKHLITATGQRVTLRCSPRSGDLSVYWYQQSLDQGLQFLIQYYNGEERAKGNILERFSAQQFPDLHSELNLSSLELGDSALYFCASSTRTGINYGYTFGSGTRLTVV.